This TCR beta chain is drawn from a study of T cell responses to AZD1222 COVID-19 vaccine. In the study overall: Doses given second, at about 4 or about 12 weeks, were pooled.

The study's findings and limits: Sampled repertoires all dated from after the peak T cell response. The breadth and depth of Spike-specific TCRs increased once two AZD1222 doses had been given.

As for this clone: Its target is unknown.

Libraries were prepared by immunoSEQ multiplex PCR; TCRdb keeps only in-frame clonotypes and omits some of them. The sample consists of about 150,000 clones, 75% to 95% of them appearing once. The sequence derives from an adult in good health. The source was peripheral blood, collected on day 0 of AZD1222 vaccination.

This CDR3 is CATSDGSSYNEQFF. For the CDR3, the DNA is TGTGCCACCAGTGACGGGAGCTCCTACAATGAGCAGTTCTTC. V usage is TRBV24-1 and J usage is TRBJ2-1; the D gene is possibly TRBD2 (6 bases). Germline values: CDR1 KGHDR, CDR2 SFDVKD. This CDR3 has 14 amino acids. V lost 4 bases, J lost 0 bases, and 6 bases lay in between.